Each of the 22 T cell receptor beta chains below was sequenced from the same sample in a study of T-cell memory formation after mild COVID-19. A single record per CDR3 protein comes from TCRdb applying MiXCR to the 5' RACE reads. The repertoire holds hundreds of thousands of distinct CDR3 sequences, with around an eighth as singletons. The sequenced material came from PBMCs or a T cell subset sorted from them (not recorded which). The source of these receptors is a man between 18 and 35 years old who had mild COVID-19 (a few samples of this study predate the infection). Cell type and time point are not known.

The CDR3 coding sequence is TGTGCCAGTAGTAGAAGCACAGGGAAAGCGTTTCCCTTCACCGGGGAGCTGTTTTTT. The encoded protein is CASSRSTGKAFPFTGELFF. This rearrangement joins TRBV19 to TRBJ2-2; D is perhaps TRBD1 (6 bases). V lost 4 bases and J 4 bases, leaving 25 bases between the germline ends. Germline CDR1 LNHDA, CDR2 SQIVND (reference sequence). This CDR3 is 19 amino acids long. Variable domain in full (rest from reference TRBV19 and TRBJ2-2): DGGITQSPKYLFRKEGQNVTLSCEQNLNHDAMYWYRQDPGQGLRLIYYSQIVNDFQKGDIAEGYSVSREKKESFPLTVTSAQKNPTAFYLCASSRSTGKAFPFTGELFFGEGSRLTVL.

This clonotype was found a few times. V is TRBV29-1 and J is TRBJ2-2; 7 bases are a match to TRBD1. CDR1 and CDR2 from the germline V gene are SQVTM and ANQGSEA. The CDR3 extends over 12 amino acids. CDR3 residues: CRVGGHTGELFF. CDR3 coding DNA: TGCAGAGTAGGGGGCCACACCGGGGAGCTGTTTTTT.

This clonotype was observed a handful of times. The chain combines TRBV5-5 with TRBJ1-2; D might be TRBD1 (6 bases). V was pared by 0 bases and J by 3 bases, with 12 bases between. The CDR3 sequence is 15 residues long. Germline assignment: CDR1 SGHKS and CDR2 YYEKEE (reference sequence). This CDR3 reads CASSLDGGADYGYTF. Written as DNA, the CDR3 is TGTGCCAGCAGCTTGGATGGGGGCGCAGACTATGGCTACACCTTC.

This clonotype appeared a few times. This sequence joins TRBV20-1 and TRBJ1-6; D might be TRBD1 (5 bases). CDR3 length equals 16 residues. Germline V gene lookup returns CDR1 DFQATT and CDR2 SNEGSKA (reference sequence). The ends were cut back, 4 bases at V and 6 bases at J, with 19 bases in the middle. In DNA form, the CDR3 reads TGCAGTGCTATCCTTGGGGGTCGGCGGGGTAATTCACCCCTCCACTTT. Translated: CSAILGGRRGNSPLHF.

This clonotype was recorded many times. V gene TRBV7-2 combines with J gene TRBJ1-5, with 9 bases aligning to TRBD1. Trimming at V came to 5 bases and at J to 5 bases, leaving 7 bases not matched to a gene. Germline V gives CDR1 SGHTA, CDR2 FQGNSA. There are 15 residues in the CDR3. CDR3 in amino acids: CASSHPQGAHQPQHF. In DNA form, the CDR3 reads TGTGCCAGCAGCCACCCACAGGGGGCTCATCAGCCCCAGCATTTT.

The V call is TRBV19, the J call TRBJ2-7, with 9 bases fitting TRBD2. Germline CDR1 is LNHDA and CDR2 is SQIVND (reference sequence). The CDR3 has 13 amino acids. CDR3 DNA: TGTGCAACCTCCTCTGCGGGGGGGTACGAGCAGTACTTC. It encodes CATSSAGGYEQYF.

V usage is TRBV12-3 or TRBV12-4 and J usage is TRBJ1-6, with D hard to call. V was pared by 2 bases and J by 9 bases, with 8 bases between. The CDR3 contains 13 residues. The CDR3 coding sequence is TGTGCCAGCAGTTTACAGGAGGGTTCACCCCTCCACTTT. Translated, it gives CASSLQEGSPLHF.

This clonotype has only a few counts. The chain has TRBV7-9 and TRBJ2-3, with D unclear. Trimming took off 5 bases at V and 3 bases at J, with 15 bases between the two ends. Germline V gene lookup returns CDR1 SEHNR and CDR2 FQNEAQ (reference sequence). CDR3 length: 15 amino acids. Here the CDR3 DNA reads TGTGCCAGCAGCCCAGAGGAGTTGGGGACAGATACGCAGTATTTT. It is translated as CASSPEELGTDTQYF.

This chain connects TRBV7-7 to TRBJ2-5; 7 nucleotides align to TRBD1. The CDR3 has 14 amino acids. V was pared by 6 bases and J by 4 bases, with 8 bases of the junction left unmatched. Looked up from germline, CDR1 is SSHAT and CDR2 is FNYEAQ (reference sequence). In DNA, the CDR3 is TGTGCCAGCAGTCACGACAGGGTCAGAGAGACCCAGTACTTC. Residues: CASSHDRVRETQYF. Complete variable domain (other parts from reference TRBV7-7 and TRBJ2-5): GAGVSQSPRYKVTKRGQDVTLRCDPISSHATLYWYQQALGQGPEFLTYFNYEAQPDKSGLPSDRFSAERPEGSISTLTIQRTEQRDSAMYRCASSHDRVRETQYFGPGTRLLVL.

This chain links TRBV29-1 with TRBJ2-7; TRBD1 aligns across 8 bases. The CDR3 length is 13 residues. Germline-derived CDR1 and CDR2 are SQVTM and ANQGSEA. The V segment lost 7 bases and the J segment 4 bases; nucleotides outside the gene matches: 9. CDR3 residues: CSGVWTGSYEQYV. CDR3 in DNA: TGCAGCGGGGTTTGGACAGGGTCATACGAGCAGTACGTC.

This clonotype was observed at least ten times. The chain uses TRBV5-1 and TRBJ2-7; possible D gene TRBD2, 5 bases. Germline V lookup: CDR1 SGHRS, CDR2 YFSETQ. Trimming removed 4 bases from V and 3 bases from J, with 14 bases in between. This CDR3 contains 14 residues. The CDR3 loop reads CASSLWTGNYEQYV. CDR3 coding DNA: TGCGCCAGCAGCCTCTGGACGGGAAACTACGAGCAGTACGTC.

V and J are TRBV20-1 and TRBJ2-3; no definite D call. The V and J ends lost 0 bases and 8 bases respectively, with 21 bases between them. Germline CDR1 DFQATT, CDR2 SNEGSKA (reference sequence). The CDR3 is 16 amino acids. The CDR3 DNA reads TGCAGTGCTAGAGATCTCCGTAACTTAGGCGGTGGTACGCAGTATTTT. Amino acids: CSARDLRNLGGGTQYF.

Only a few counts were recorded for this clonotype. The chain has TRBV20-1 and TRBJ2-3; 9 nucleotides align to TRBD1. V shed 8 bases, J shed 9 bases, and the junction held 12 bases outside the gene matches. The CDR3 contains 13 residues. CDR1 is DFQATT, CDR2 SNEGSKA, per germline (reference sequence). CDR3 coding DNA: TGCAGTCTGCAACAGGGGGCGGAGCGGACGCAGTATTTT. Protein sequence: CSLQQGAERTQYF.

This clonotype was seen ten or more times. The genes are TRBV3-1 and TRBJ2-7; no definite D call. Germline CDR1 and CDR2: LGHDT and YNNKEL (reference sequence). This CDR3 comprises 12 residues. Trimming stripped 0 bases from V and 9 bases from J, with 9 bases between. CDR3 residues: CASSQEPRRQYF. CDR3 coding DNA: TGTGCCAGCAGCCAAGAGCCCCGTCGGCAGTACTTC.

This clonotype was counted between two and nine times. The chain joins TRBV5-1 to TRBJ2-3; D may be TRBD2 (7 bases). Per the germline V gene, CDR1 is SGHRS and CDR2 is YFSETQ. Trimming stripped 2 bases from V and 6 bases from J, with 13 bases between. The CDR3 has 14 residues. This CDR3 is CASSLGGGEDTQYF. DNA for the CDR3: TGCGCCAGCAGCTTAGGGGGGGGCGAGGATACGCAGTATTTT.

V gene TRBV4-1 combines with J gene TRBJ1-5, with 7 bases fitting TRBD1. Trimming removed 4 bases from V and 4 bases from J; junction bases left unmatched: 7. Germline CDR1 MGHRA, CDR2 YSYEKL. The CDR3 spans 15 residues. The CDR3 reads CASSRNRGGNQPQHF. CDR3 DNA: TGCGCCAGCAGCCGAAACAGGGGTGGAAATCAGCCCCAGCATTTT.

This clonotype turned up a few times. This chain joins TRBV12-3 or TRBV12-4 and TRBJ2-1; TRBD1 matches 7 bases. The CDR3 sequence is 14 residues long. The J segment lost 7 bases and the V segment lost 5 bases, leaving 8 bases of the junction unmatched. The CDR3 protein is CASSTEGQLNEQFF. CDR3 in DNA: TGTGCCAGCAGTACTGAGGGACAGTTAAATGAGCAGTTCTTC.

There are many counts of this clonotype. CDR3: CASSLFGLTGNTIYF. CDR3 in DNA: TGTGCCAGCAGCTTGTTCGGCCTCACAGGAAACACCATATATTTT. The V and J genes are TRBV5-6 and TRBJ1-3; D is ambiguous. V was cut by 1 base and J by 4 bases, with 12 bases left in between. The length of the CDR3 is 15 residues. Germline values: CDR1 SGHDT, CDR2 YYEEEE.

The gene calls are TRBV29-1 and TRBJ1-1; D unresolved. The CDR3 totals 12 residues. CDR1 is SQVTM and CDR2 is ANQGSEA in the germline V gene. V gave up 5 bases and J gave up 1 base, with 8 bases separating them. CDR3 amino acids: CSVSPGNTEAFF. The DNA for the CDR3 is TGCAGCGTTAGCCCTGGGAACACTGAAGCTTTCTTT.

Only a few counts were recorded for this clonotype. This sequence joins TRBV3-1 and TRBJ2-2; TRBD2 matches 10 bases. This CDR3 is built from 16 residues. Trimming took 3 bases from V and 0 from J; bases not matched to a gene: 1. CDR1 and CDR2 from the germline V gene are LGHDT and YNNKEL (reference sequence). The CDR3 coding sequence is TGTGCCAGCAGCCAGCTAGCGGGGGCGAACACCGGGGAGCTGTTTTTT. This gives the protein CASSQLAGANTGELFF.

This clonotype has just a few counts. The CDR3 region has the DNA TGTGCCAGCAGCTGGGGCAGAATTGAAGCTTTCTTT. Protein product: CASSWGRIEAFF. The V gene is TRBV11-2, the J gene TRBJ1-1; a weak D match, TRBD1 (5 bases). Trimming cost V 4 bases and J 7 bases, with 10 bases left between them. The germline CDR1 and CDR2 sequences are SGHAT and FQNNGV. This CDR3 is 12 amino acids long.

This clonotype was recorded many times. The rearrangement links TRBV6-2 or TRBV6-3 to TRBJ2-5, with 12 positions matching TRBD2. This CDR3 is 14 amino acids long. Trimming at V came to 6 bases and at J to 3 bases, leaving 2 bases not matched to a gene. CDR1 is MNHEY, CDR2 SVGEGT, per germline. This CDR3 reads CASRGLAGEETQYF. The CDR3 bases are TGTGCCAGCAGGGGACTAGCGGGTGAAGAGACCCAGTACTTC.